A selection of T cell receptor beta chains follows, all from one sample in a study of T-cell reconstitution after alpha-beta-depleted transplantation in children. TCRdb analysed the PCR reads with MiXCR anew, one entry per CDR3 protein. Among some 530,000 distinct CDR3 sequences listed, around 13% were seen once. Sequences were derived from PBMCs from the stem cell graft donor, sampled from the stem cell graft. The receptors were gathered from a human donor who donated a stem cell graft to a child with combined immunodeficiency. The CDR3 runs from the conserved cysteine through the conserved F or W.

v_gene: TRBV5-1; j_gene: TRBJ2-7; CDR3aa: CASSLEGLAGEQYF
v_gene: TRBV6-2/TRBV6-3; j_gene: TRBJ1-5; CDR3aa: CASRAGSNAQPQHF
v_gene: TRBV5-1; j_gene: TRBJ2-1; CDR3aa: CASSLVGIRSYNEQFF
v_gene: TRBV15; j_gene: TRBJ2-1; CDR3aa: CATSRPHDTSWSYNEQFF
v_gene: TRBV12-3/TRBV12-4; j_gene: TRBJ2-2; CDR3aa: CASRPTGFAGELFF
v_gene: TRBV28; j_gene: TRBJ2-7; CDR3aa: CASSSKDGYEQYF
v_gene: TRBV15; j_gene: TRBJ2-1; CDR3aa: CATSRGDRGRDEQFF
v_gene: TRBV12-3/TRBV12-4; j_gene: TRBJ2-3; CDR3aa: CATSTTLAGGTDTQYF
v_gene: TRBV12-3/TRBV12-4; j_gene: TRBJ2-1; CDR3aa: CASSRERLEQFF
v_gene: TRBV7-8; j_gene: TRBJ2-7; CDR3aa: CASTPPQGQPSYEQYF
v_gene: TRBV28; j_gene: TRBJ2-7; CDR3aa: CASSLSGHILSQFYEQYF
v_gene: TRBV28; j_gene: TRBJ2-7; CDR3aa: CASSLNGPYEQYF
v_gene: TRBV5-1; j_gene: TRBJ1-6; CDR3aa: CASSPRDNRGDSPLHF
v_gene: TRBV5-1; j_gene: TRBJ2-5; CDR3aa: CASSWRTGVDQETQYF
v_gene: TRBV4-3; j_gene: TRBJ2-1; CDR3aa: CASSQDRRTGVSEQFF
v_gene: TRBV3-1; j_gene: TRBJ2-2; CDR3aa: CASSHSDTGELFF
v_gene: TRBV7-9; j_gene: TRBJ1-1; CDR3aa: CASSLRGRNTEAFF
v_gene: TRBV6-1; j_gene: TRBJ2-3; CDR3aa: CASSEASGSTDTQYF
v_gene: TRBV12-3/TRBV12-4; j_gene: TRBJ1-5; CDR3aa: CASRVDREAQHF
v_gene: TRBV29-1; j_gene: TRBJ2-3; CDR3aa: CSVEDESQYF
v_gene: TRBV7-7; j_gene: TRBJ2-3; CDR3aa: CASSRDREDTQYF
v_gene: TRBV24-1; j_gene: TRBJ2-1; CDR3aa: CATSDLTVDNEQFF
v_gene: TRBV5-6; j_gene: TRBJ2-7; CDR3aa: CASSLPDRNYEQYF
v_gene: TRBV5-6; j_gene: TRBJ2-7; CDR3aa: CASSFRLAPYEQYF